Below, one T cell receptor beta chain is given with its context. Libraries were prepared by immunoSEQ multiplex PCR; TCRdb keeps only in-frame clonotypes and omits some of them. Among approximately 68,000 clones listed, 95% to 98% were seen once. The V end lost 3 bases, the J end lost 4 bases, and 7 bases lay between the germline ends. The CDR3 spans 13 residues. The germline V gene has CDR1 MRHNA and CDR2 SNTAGT. These data come from a study of technical replicates of blood from a handful of donors. The chain is built from TRBV6-4 and TRBJ2-1, with D uncertain. Material: T cells isolated from PBMCs. This receptor was obtained from a human donor in good health. CDR3 DNA sequence: TGTGCCAGCAGTGAGTCTAGTTACAATGAGCAGTTCTTC. Translating gives CASSESSYNEQFF.